Following are 24 T cell receptor beta chains from one sample sequenced in a study of regulatory T cells in long-lasting Graves disease. Assembly of TCR beta libraries relied on iRepertoire HTBI primers together with Arm-PCR of CDR3 regions. TCRdb reprocessed the multiplex PCR reads via MiXCR and lists one record per CDR3 protein. Among roughly 530,000 distinct CDR3 sequences listed, about 16% were seen once. Time point: newly diagnosed GD, antithyroid drugs for less than 3 months. The authors made the TCR library using RNA they extracted from PBMCs. Separately, the same data were catalogued under a study of T cells in Graves' hyperthyroidism and ophthalmopathy.

This material consisted of peripheral blood mononuclear cells (PBMCs), taken at new diagnosis, from a patient treated with antithyroid drugs. Every receptor here comes from a woman aged 35-65 years with Graves disease.

This clonotype was counted many times. V and J are TRBV29-1 and TRBJ1-1; D is uncertain. This CDR3 comprises 13 residues. The germline V gene encodes CDR1 SQVTM and CDR2 ANQGSEA. Trimming left V 7 bases short and J 10 bases short, with 22 bases between. Written as DNA, the CDR3 is TGCAGCGCTTCCGATGGTGGGCCTTTAGGAGCTTTCTTT. Amino acid sequence: CSASDGGPLGAFF.

Regarding this clonotype: This sequence may be a read error, since a much larger clone differs from it by one base. The CDR3 nucleotides are TGCAGTGCTAGAGATCTTAAGGAGTCCTACGAGCAGTACTTC. It is translated as CSARDLKESYEQYF. The rearrangement joins TRBV20-1 to TRBJ2-7; D is unresolved. V dropped 0 bases and J dropped 1 base, with 10 bases sitting between them. In germline, CDR1 is DFQATT, CDR2 SNEGSKA (reference sequence). The length of the CDR3 is 14 residues.

The chain links TRBV5-5 to TRBJ1-2; D not resolved. There are 15 residues in the CDR3. CDR1 and CDR2 from the germline V gene are SGHKS and YYEKEE (reference sequence). Trimming cost V 3 bases and J 0 bases, with 12 bases left between them. The CDR3 bases are TGTGCCAGCAGCTCCCCGGCGGAAGCTAACTATGGCTACACCTTC. Its protein product is CASSSPAEANYGYTF.

This clonotype showed up many times. The limits of the CDR3 on the DNA are not certain, so only TCRdb's listed CDR3 is given. The chain is built from TRBV7-6 and TRBJ1-4. The germline V gene has CDR1 SGHVS and CDR2 FNYEAQ. With termini counted, the CDR3 has 17 amino acids. The CDR3 reads CESVAYFCATRREKLFF.

This clonotype came up many times. The chain couples TRBV9 to TRBJ2-3, with D perhaps matching TRBD1 (6 bases). Trimming removed 0 bases from V and 1 base from J, with 9 bases in between. This CDR3 region has 15 residues. The V gene's germline CDR1 is SGDLS and CDR2 YYNGEE. DNA for the CDR3: TGTGCCAGCAGCGTAGAGGGGGTCCGCACAGATACGCAGTATTTT. It yields the protein CASSVEGVRTDTQYF. The full variable domain, with the rest looked up from reference TRBV9 and TRBJ2-3, is DSGVTQTPKHLITATGQRVTLRCSPRSGDLSVYWYQQSLDQGLQFLIQYYNGEERAKGNILERFSAQQFPDLHSELNLSSLELGDSALYFCASSVEGVRTDTQYFGPGTRLTVL.

The chain couples TRBV27 to TRBJ2-1, with 8 bases that match TRBD2. TRBJ2-5 explains the end of the DNA better; the J call may be wrong. The CDR3 loop spans 16 amino acids. Per germline, CDR1 MNHEY and CDR2 SMNVEV (reference sequence). The CDR3 loop reads CASSLSYPGLGTTQYF. The CDR3 nucleotides are TGTGCCAGCAGTTTATCCTACCCGGGACTAGGGACGACCCAGTACTTC.

This clonotype was counted between two and nine times. This chain links TRBV6-2 or TRBV6-3 with TRBJ2-7; D not certain. CDR3 size: 13 residues. Germline CDR1 is MNHEY and CDR2 is SVGEGT. The V end was cut by 9 bases, the J end by 5 bases, with 17 bases between. The CDR3 reads CARGDWISHEQYF. The CDR3 DNA is TGTGCCAGGGGCGACTGGATTAGCCACGAGCAGTACTTC.

Many counts were recorded for this clonotype. The genes are TRBV20-1 and TRBJ1-1; D is perhaps TRBD1 (6 bases). The CDR3 spans 12 residues. V dropped 4 bases and J dropped 4 bases, with 10 bases sitting between them. Germline assignment: CDR1 DFQATT and CDR2 SNEGSKA (reference sequence). This CDR3 is CSAMKDSTEAFF. DNA of the CDR3: TGCAGTGCTATGAAGGACAGCACTGAAGCTTTCTTT.

As for this clonotype: Given a much more abundant clone one base away, this may be a read error. The chain combines TRBV2 with TRBJ1-1, with TRBD1 matching over 7 bases. The CDR3 contains 14 residues. Germline V CDR1 and CDR2: SNHLY, FYNNEI. The CDR3 region has the DNA TGTGCCAGCGGTGAAGAAGACAGGGTCACTGAAGCTTTCTTT. This encodes CASGEEDRVTEAFF.

This clonotype was observed many times. This chain connects TRBV12-3 or TRBV12-4 to TRBJ2-3; 11 bases align to TRBD2. This CDR3 is built from 16 residues. The junction had 10 bases not matched to a gene; V was cut back by 7 bases and J by 4 bases. The CDR3 here is CASKHTGTSGADTQYF. CDR3 sequence (DNA): TGTGCCAGCAAGCATACCGGGACTAGCGGTGCAGATACGCAGTATTTT.

This clonotype was seen ten or more times. The rearrangement uses TRBV11-2 and TRBJ1-4; the D gene is possibly TRBD1 (5 bases). CDR1 and CDR2 from the germline V gene are SGHAT and FQNNGV. The V and J ends lost 4 bases and 17 bases respectively, with 17 bases between them. The CDR3 sequence is 12 residues long. The CDR3 DNA sequence: TGTGCCAGCAGCTCCCGGGACGGCCTTTCTTTTTTT. It specifies CASSSRDGLSFF.

A few counts support this clonotype. The gene calls are TRBV3-1 and TRBJ1-3; D is unresolved. This CDR3 is 14 amino acids long. The V gene's germline CDR1 is LGHDT and CDR2 YNNKEL (reference sequence). Trimming left V 0 bases short and J 4 bases short, with 7 bases between. Here the CDR3 reads CASSQDLAGNTIYF. In nucleotides, the CDR3 is TGTGCCAGCAGCCAAGATCTAGCGGGAAACACCATATATTTT.

This clonotype appeared many times. The chain combines TRBV20-1 with TRBJ2-3; TRBD2 aligns across 9 bases. Trimming at V came to 2 bases and at J to 4 bases, leaving 4 bases not matched to a gene. Germline CDR1 DFQATT, CDR2 SNEGSKA (reference sequence). The CDR3 has 14 residues. The CDR3 DNA reads TGCAGTGCTAGAACGGGACTAGCTCCAGATACGCAGTATTTT. Translated, it gives CSARTGLAPDTQYF.

This chain connects TRBV10-3 to TRBJ1-3; D ambiguous. CDR1 and CDR2 (germline): ENHRY, SYGVKD. CDR3 length: 14 amino acids. The germline V and J ends were trimmed by 7 bases and 1 base, with 11 bases remaining between them. CDR3 DNA sequence: TGTGCCATCAAAGGGTCAGATTCTGGAAACACCATATATTTT. Protein product: CAIKGSDSGNTIYF.

This clonotype showed up just a few times. The chain couples TRBV6-1 to TRBJ1-4; tentatively, D is TRBD1 (5 bases). CDR3 length: 23 amino acids. V was trimmed by 6 bases and J by 4 bases, leaving 39 bases between them. Germline-derived CDR1 and CDR2 are MNHNS and SASEGT. CDR3 coding DNA: TGTGCCAGCAGCCCCCTAAACTGGAGCCCTGGACACCAGTCTTGGTTTTTTAATGAAAAACTGTTTTTT. Translating it yields CASSPLNWSPGHQSWFFNEKLFF.

The chain couples TRBV4-2 to TRBJ2-5, with a tentative D call TRBD2 (6 bases). The germline V gene encodes CDR1 LGHNA and CDR2 YNFKEQ. CDR3 size: 13 residues. Between the trimmed V and J ends, which lost 4 bases and 5 bases, there was a span of 11 bases. As DNA, the CDR3 is TGTGCCAGCAGCCGACCGGAGGGGGAGACCCAGTACTTC. Its translation: CASSRPEGETQYF.

This clonotype occurred many times. This rearrangement joins TRBV4-1 to TRBJ2-7; either TRBD1 or TRBD2 may supply D (6 bases each). CDR1 is MGHRA and CDR2 is YSYEKL in the germline V gene. Trimming stripped 1 base from V and 5 bases from J, with 18 bases between. The CDR3 spans 16 residues. The chain's CDR3 is CASSQVSRGAFNEQYF. In DNA, the CDR3 is TGCGCCAGCAGCCAAGTATCGAGGGGGGCTTTCAACGAGCAGTACTTC.

This clonotype was picked up many times. This chain links TRBV5-8 with TRBJ1-1, with a possible D match to TRBD1 (6 bases). The CDR3 is made up of 12 amino acids. V lost 4 bases and J lost 10, with 14 bases in between. Per germline, CDR1 SGHTS and CDR2 YDEGEE. The CDR3 loop is CASSPGTTGAFF. The CDR3 DNA follows: TGTGCCAGCAGCCCCGGGACAACGGGAGCTTTCTTT.

Ten or more counts support this clonotype. J is TRBJ2-7 and V is TRBV3-1; no reliable D call. Trimming removed 1 base at V and 7 bases at J, with 14 bases between. The CDR3 extends over 14 amino acids. The germline V gene has CDR1 LGHDT and CDR2 YNNKEL (reference sequence). The CDR3 sequence: CASSQAQGASEQYF. The DNA of the CDR3 is TGTGCCAGCAGCCAAGCGCAAGGTGCGAGTGAGCAGTACTTC.

In regard to this clonotype: With a much larger clone just one base away, this may be a read error. This chain uses TRBV12-3 or TRBV12-4 with TRBJ1-2; D remains ambiguous. V was shortened by 5 bases and J by 3 bases, with 13 bases between the two germline ends. The CDR3 covers 14 residues. The CDR3 DNA sequence: TGTGCCAGCAGTAATAGGCCAAGAGACTATGGCTACACCTTC. Protein sequence: CASSNRPRDYGYTF.

The rearrangement uses TRBV9 and TRBJ1-1; no clear D. The germline gives CDR1 SGDLS, CDR2 YYNGEE. The CDR3 length is 13 residues. V lost 0 bases, J lost 7 bases, and 10 bases lay in between. CDR3 DNA sequence: TGTGCCAGCAGCGTAGGGTTCGGGAGTGAAGCTTTCTTT. Its protein is CASSVGFGSEAFF.

The chain carries TRBV6-1 and TRBJ2-3; a possible D gene is TRBD1 (7 bases). The germline V gene encodes CDR1 MNHNS and CDR2 SASEGT. The CDR3 totals 15 residues. Trimming shortened V by 7 bases and J by 3 bases, and 17 bases separated the two germline ends. This CDR3 is CASNLGGGVTDTQYF. The CDR3 nucleotides read TGTGCCAGCAATTTAGGAGGGGGCGTTACAGATACGCAGTATTTT.

Comments on this clonotype: This could be a read error, since a much larger clone is one nucleotide away. The gene calls are TRBV2 and TRBJ2-1; the D call may be TRBD1 or TRBD2 (5 bases each). Germline V gene lookup returns CDR1 SNHLY and CDR2 FYNNEI. This CDR3 has 14 residues. V shed 3 bases and J shed 10 bases, with 16 bases lying between them. CDR3 DNA: TGTGCCAGCAGTGAGATAGGGCAGGGACGCGAGCAGTTCTTC. Its protein is CASSEIGQGREQFF. The full variable domain, rest sourced from reference TRBV2 and TRBJ2-1, is EPEVTQTPSHQVTQMGQEVILRCVPISNHLYFYWYRQILGQKVEFLVSFYNNEISEKSEIFDDQFSVERPDGSNFTLKIRSTKLEDSAMYFCASSEIGQGREQFFGPGTRLTVL.

The gene calls are TRBV9 and TRBJ2-3; D may be TRBD2 (5 bases). Germline values: CDR1 SGDLS, CDR2 YYNGEE. The CDR3 totals 15 residues. Trimming took 6 bases from V and 0 from J, leaving 14 bases between them. The CDR3 protein is CASTPGVTSTDTQYF. The CDR3 coding sequence is TGTGCCAGCACCCCCGGGGTGACTAGCACAGATACGCAGTATTTT.